The 17 T cell receptor beta chains listed next were all sequenced from one sample in a study of early T cells in non-severe SARS-CoV-2 infection. TCRdb reprocessed the 5' RACE reads via MiXCR and lists one record per CDR3 protein. The sample contains about 42,000 distinct CDR3 sequences, 5% to 6.5% of which appear only once. The sample consisted of whole blood, taken at baseline. The receptors were sampled from an adult who was a healthcare worker with PCR-confirmed SARS-CoV-2 infection or an uninfected control (not recorded which).

This clonotype appeared many times. This chain joins TRBV10-3 and TRBJ2-7, with 8 positions matching TRBD1. Germline trimming cut 6 bases from V and 5 bases from J; bases unmatched to any gene: 3. CDR3 size: 12 residues. The germline V gene encodes CDR1 ENHRY and CDR2 SYGVKD. The CDR3 bases are TGTGCCATCAGGGGACAGGACGACGAGCAGTACTTC. Amino acids: CAIRGQDDEQYF.

In its sample, this clonotype was seen many times. The V and J genes are TRBV12-3 or TRBV12-4 and TRBJ1-1; possibly TRBD1 for D (6 bases). The V end lost 2 bases, the J end lost 6 bases, and 10 bases lay between the germline ends. CDR3 length: 13 residues. CDR3 coding DNA: TGTGCCAGCAGTTTACCAGGACAGCCTGAAGCTTTCTTT. Amino acid sequence: CASSLPGQPEAFF.

This clonotype was counted many times. The chain has TRBV12-3 or TRBV12-4 and TRBJ1-2, with TRBD1 as a possible D gene (5 bases). V was clipped by 6 bases and J by 5 bases, with 16 bases between them. The CDR3 consists of 14 residues. The CDR3 sequence is CASSLDGAAYGYTF. The CDR3 nucleotides read TGTGCCAGCAGCCTGGACGGGGCCGCATATGGCTACACCTTC.

This clonotype appeared a few times. The chain links TRBV11-1 to TRBJ2-7; D gene uncertain. The germline V gene encodes CDR1 SGHAT and CDR2 FQDESV (reference sequence). V shed 4 bases and J shed 5 bases, with 15 bases lying between them. The CDR3 extends over 14 amino acids. CDR3 bases: TGTGCCAGCAGCTCCAGTGGGCAGAGCGACGAGCAGTACTTC. Its protein is CASSSSGQSDEQYF.

This clonotype was observed at least ten times. This rearrangement joins TRBV5-1 to TRBJ1-1; D is uncertain. The germline gives CDR1 SGHRS, CDR2 YFSETQ. V was clipped by 1 base and J by 1 base, with 5 bases between them. This CDR3 is built from 13 residues. For the CDR3, the DNA is TGCGCCAGCAGCTTGATAGAGAACACTGAAGCTTTCTTT. Translating gives CASSLIENTEAFF.

The sample holds a few counts of this clonotype. This sequence joins TRBV7-9 and TRBJ1-1; 10 bases line up with TRBD1. Germline values: CDR1 SEHNR, CDR2 FQNEAQ (reference sequence). The length of the CDR3 is 18 residues. Unmatched junction bases numbered 11, after V lost 4 bases and J lost 0 bases. CDR3 in amino acids: CASSSPTRQGAMNTEAFF. The CDR3, as DNA: TGTGCCAGCAGCTCACCTACCAGACAGGGGGCGATGAACACTGAAGCTTTCTTT.

V gene TRBV10-3 combines with J gene TRBJ2-1; 8 nucleotides match TRBD2. The CDR3 is 14 residues long. The ends lost 6 bases at V and 9 bases at J; junction bases unmatched: 10. Germline assignment: CDR1 ENHRY and CDR2 SYGVKD. The CDR3 DNA sequence: TGTGCCATCAGGGGGACCGGGACTAGTGGTGAGCAGTTCTTC. It yields the protein CAIRGTGTSGEQFF.

This clonotype was detected many times. The chain combines TRBV7-2 with TRBJ2-1, with D perhaps matching TRBD2 (5 bases). CDR1 is SGHTA, CDR2 FQGNSA, per germline. Trimming cost V 2 bases and J 8 bases, with 10 bases left between them. This CDR3 spans 13 amino acids. The CDR3 region has the DNA TGTGCCAGCAGCTTAAACGAGAGGGATGAGCAGTTCTTC. Its protein product is CASSLNERDEQFF.

This clonotype was detected many times. The chain couples TRBV6-5 to TRBJ2-1; the D gene is possibly TRBD1 (5 bases). Trimming took off 10 bases at V and 5 bases at J, with 12 bases between the two ends. The CDR3 has 12 residues. CDR1 and CDR2 (germline): MNHEY, SVGAGI. As DNA, the CDR3 is TGTGCCACAATGGGGCCAAACAATGAGCAGTTCTTC. Its protein is CATMGPNNEQFF.

This clonotype came up a few times. CDR3 coding DNA: TGTGCCAGCAGCCACGAGACAGTCTCTGGGGCCAACGTCCTGACTTTC. Its translation: CASSHETVSGANVLTF. The chain is built from TRBV3-1 and TRBJ2-6; the D gene is possibly TRBD1 (5 bases). Germline CDR1 reads LGHDT; CDR2 reads YNNKEL (reference sequence). V shed 3 bases and J shed 0 bases, with 9 bases lying between them. The CDR3 is 16 residues long. Together with reference TRBV3-1 and TRBJ2-6, the CDR3 gives the full variable domain: DTAVSQTPKYLVTQMGNDKSIKCEQNLGHDTMYWYKQDSKKFLKIMFSYNNKELIINETVPNRFSPKSPDKAHLNLHINSLELGDSAVYFCASSHETVSGANVLTFGAGSRLTVL.

The V call is TRBV7-9, the J call TRBJ2-7, with 15 bases aligning to TRBD2. V lost 5 bases, J lost 0 bases, and 8 bases stayed unmatched. This CDR3 is built from 18 residues. Germline lookup yields CDR1 SEHNR and CDR2 FQNEAQ (reference sequence). As DNA, the CDR3 is TGTGCCAGCAGCCCCGGACTAGCGGGGGGGCCTAGCTCCTACGAGCAGTACTTC. Translating it yields CASSPGLAGGPSSYEQYF.

The chain carries TRBV7-8 and TRBJ2-2, with 7 bases that match TRBD1. Per the germline V gene, CDR1 is SGHVS and CDR2 is FQNEAQ. The CDR3 contains 16 residues. V was pared by 5 bases and J by 1 base, with 7 bases of the junction left unmatched. The CDR3 DNA is TGTGCCAGCAGCCACCCCGGGACAGTGAACACCGGGGAGCTGTTTTTT. Its protein product is CASSHPGTVNTGELFF.

In this sample, this clonotype turned up many times. This rearrangement joins TRBV6-1 to TRBJ1-1; no firm D call. Germline V gene sequence: CDR1 MNHNS, CDR2 SASEGT. The V end was cut by 3 bases, the J end by 1 base, with 15 bases between. This CDR3 comprises 16 residues. CDR3 sequence: CASSDNPSPPNTEAFF. The CDR3 bases are TGTGCCAGCAGTGACAACCCCAGTCCACCGAACACTGAAGCTTTCTTT.

Only a few counts were recorded for this clonotype. The chain recombines TRBV19 with TRBJ2-1; D gene ambiguous. CDR1 and CDR2 from the germline V gene are LNHDA and SQIVND (reference sequence). This CDR3 has 14 amino acids. Trimming stripped 3 bases from V and 8 bases from J, with 14 bases between. Here the CDR3 DNA reads TGTGCCAGTAGTATCAATAACAAACCCCATGAGCAGTTCTTC. Amino acid sequence: CASSINNKPHEQFF.

This clonotype appeared many times. The rearrangement uses TRBV10-2 and TRBJ2-3; TRBD2 agrees at 8 bases. The CDR3 is made up of 15 amino acids. The V gene's germline CDR1 is WSHSY and CDR2 SAAADI. J was trimmed by 1 base and V by 4 bases; bases with no gene match: 4. The CDR3 reads CASSGLAGRTDTQYF. The CDR3 nucleotides are TGCGCCAGCAGTGGGTTAGCGGGGCGCACAGATACGCAGTATTTT.

The chain couples TRBV7-2 to TRBJ2-3; the D gene could be TRBD1 or TRBD2 (5 bases each). This CDR3 region has 16 residues. Germline V gene lookup returns CDR1 SGHTA and CDR2 FQGNSA. With 5 bases removed from V and 1 base from J, the gap between germline ends came to 16 bases. CDR3 in DNA: TGTGCCAGCAGCCCTGCGATAGGGACCCGCACAGATACGCAGTATTTT. Its translation: CASSPAIGTRTDTQYF.

This clonotype was observed a handful of times. The rearrangement uses TRBV7-6 and TRBJ2-1; TRBD1 might be the D (6 bases). CDR3 length: 15 residues. Trimming shortened V by 9 bases and J by 5 bases, and 20 bases separated the two germline ends. The V gene's germline CDR1 is SGHVS and CDR2 FNYEAQ. The CDR3 bases are TGTGCCAGTCAACATACAGGGCCCCAAAACAATGAGCAGTTCTTC. This encodes CASQHTGPQNNEQFF.